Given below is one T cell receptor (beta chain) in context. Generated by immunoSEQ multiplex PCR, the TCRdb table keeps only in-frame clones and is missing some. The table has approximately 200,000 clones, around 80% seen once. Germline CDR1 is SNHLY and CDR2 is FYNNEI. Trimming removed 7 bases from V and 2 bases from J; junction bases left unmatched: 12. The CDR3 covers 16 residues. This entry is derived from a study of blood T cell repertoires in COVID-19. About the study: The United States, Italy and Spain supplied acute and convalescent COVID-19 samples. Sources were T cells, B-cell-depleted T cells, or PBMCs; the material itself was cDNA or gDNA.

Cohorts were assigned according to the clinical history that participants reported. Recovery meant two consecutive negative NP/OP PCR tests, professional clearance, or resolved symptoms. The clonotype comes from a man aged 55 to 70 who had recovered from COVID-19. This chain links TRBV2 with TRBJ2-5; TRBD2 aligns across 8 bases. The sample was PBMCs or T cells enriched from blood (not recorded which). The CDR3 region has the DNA TGTGCCAGCACCCCACGGCCTAGCGGGTTACAAGAGACCCAGTACTTC. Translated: CASTPRPSGLQETQYF.